Shown below are 10 T cell receptor beta chains from a single sample sequenced in a study of blood T cells in healthy people across ages. Alongside a J-beta primer mix, a sample-barcoded 5' primer served in a second PCR lasting 7 to 11 cycles. TCRdb fed the 5' RACE reads into MiXCR, producing one record per CDR3 protein. The table records hundreds of thousands of distinct CDR3 sequences, about 21% of them present only once. The sequenced sample was blood. These receptors came from a man in his 70s in good health.

This clonotype occurred a few times. Here the CDR3 DNA reads TGTGCCAGCAGTTACCCGGACAGGGAACCTCAAGAGACCCAGTACTTC. Its translation: CASSYPDREPQETQYF. The rearrangement joins TRBV6-6 to TRBJ2-5; 8 bases match TRBD1. After removal of 2 bases from V and 2 bases from J, the junction contained 7 bases not matched to a gene. CDR3 length: 16 residues. Germline-derived CDR1 and CDR2 are MNHNY and SVGAGI (reference sequence).

CDR3 sequence reads: CASSLGLGPYEQYF. For the CDR3, the DNA is TGTGCCAGCAGTTTGGGACTAGGGCCCTACGAGCAGTACTTC. The chain couples TRBV27 to TRBJ2-5, with TRBD2 matching over 8 bases. The J call may be faulty, since TRBJ2-7 better matches the DNA end. The V gene's germline CDR1 is MNHEY and CDR2 SMNVEV (reference sequence). The CDR3 covers 14 residues.

The chain uses TRBV27 and TRBJ2-5; no clear D. The CDR3 covers 13 residues. Trimming stripped 2 bases from V and 3 bases from J, with 7 bases between. CDR1 MNHEY and CDR2 SMNVEV come from the germline V gene (reference sequence). Here the CDR3 reads CASSLIWKETQYF. CDR3 DNA: TGTGCCAGCAGTTTAATCTGGAAAGAGACCCAGTACTTC.

The genes are TRBV6-5 and TRBJ2-3, with D uncertain. The germline V gene encodes CDR1 MNHEY and CDR2 SVGAGI. V lost 3 bases, J lost 5 bases, and 9 bases lay in between. The CDR3 extends over 13 amino acids. CDR3 amino acids: CASSYYSGDTQYF. The CDR3 DNA is TGTGCCAGCAGTTATTACTCTGGAGATACGCAGTATTTT.

The V and J genes are TRBV20-1 and TRBJ1-4, with TRBD1 identical over 8 bases. Germline CDR1 is DFQATT and CDR2 is SNEGSKA (reference sequence). CDR3 length: 15 residues. The ends lost 4 bases at V and 3 bases at J; junction bases unmatched: 7. In DNA, the CDR3 is TGCAGTGCTATGGGACAGGTTAATGCTAATGAAAAACTGTTTTTT. Translated: CSAMGQVNANEKLFF.

The gene calls are TRBV5-1 and TRBJ1-2; TRBD1 might be the D (5 bases). The CDR3 covers 15 residues. The V gene lost 0 bases and the J gene lost 7 bases, with 16 bases spanning the gap. Germline loops: CDR1 SGHRS, CDR2 YFSETQ. CDR3 in DNA: TGCGCCAGCAGCTTGGAGGCGGGGAGGGGTTCTGGCTACACCTTC. Translating gives CASSLEAGRGSGYTF.

There are a few counts of this clonotype. This chain connects TRBV27 to TRBJ1-5, with a weak D call TRBD1 (6 bases). This CDR3 contains 16 residues. The germline CDR1 and CDR2 sequences are MNHEY and SMNVEV (reference sequence). V was clipped by 6 bases and J by 4 bases, with 19 bases between them. The CDR3: CASSLGGTGLNQPQHF. The DNA for the CDR3 is TGTGCCAGCAGCCTTGGGGGTACAGGGTTAAATCAGCCCCAGCATTTT.

V gene TRBV5-1 combines with J gene TRBJ2-5; 9 nucleotides match TRBD1. The DNA end favors TRBJ2-1, so the J call may be wrong. The CDR3 runs to 15 residues. From germline, CDR1 is SGHRS and CDR2 YFSETQ. CDR3 residues: CASSLALQGANEQFF. The CDR3 DNA is TGCGCCAGCAGCTTGGCCCTACAGGGGGCTAATGAGCAGTTCTTC.

This clonotype was detected a few times. The chain recombines TRBV6-1 with TRBJ2-1, with 10 bases that match TRBD2. The CDR3 runs 14 residues. The junction had 4 bases not matched to a gene; V was cut back by 7 bases and J by 4 bases. CDR1 MNHNS and CDR2 SASEGT come from the germline V gene. CDR3 residues: CASKKAGGYNEQFF. CDR3 DNA sequence: TGTGCCAGCAAGAAAGCGGGAGGGTACAATGAGCAGTTCTTC.

Many counts were recorded for this clonotype. The V gene is TRBV7-2, the J gene TRBJ2-1; D possibly corresponds to TRBD2 (6 bases). The CDR3 extends over 15 amino acids. Trimming took off 5 bases at V and 4 bases at J, with 15 bases between the two ends. Germline CDR1 SGHTA, CDR2 FQGNSA. The CDR3 coding sequence is TGTGCCAGCAGCAATAGCGGAACCACTTACAATGAGCAGTTCTTC. Encoded protein: CASSNSGTTYNEQFF.